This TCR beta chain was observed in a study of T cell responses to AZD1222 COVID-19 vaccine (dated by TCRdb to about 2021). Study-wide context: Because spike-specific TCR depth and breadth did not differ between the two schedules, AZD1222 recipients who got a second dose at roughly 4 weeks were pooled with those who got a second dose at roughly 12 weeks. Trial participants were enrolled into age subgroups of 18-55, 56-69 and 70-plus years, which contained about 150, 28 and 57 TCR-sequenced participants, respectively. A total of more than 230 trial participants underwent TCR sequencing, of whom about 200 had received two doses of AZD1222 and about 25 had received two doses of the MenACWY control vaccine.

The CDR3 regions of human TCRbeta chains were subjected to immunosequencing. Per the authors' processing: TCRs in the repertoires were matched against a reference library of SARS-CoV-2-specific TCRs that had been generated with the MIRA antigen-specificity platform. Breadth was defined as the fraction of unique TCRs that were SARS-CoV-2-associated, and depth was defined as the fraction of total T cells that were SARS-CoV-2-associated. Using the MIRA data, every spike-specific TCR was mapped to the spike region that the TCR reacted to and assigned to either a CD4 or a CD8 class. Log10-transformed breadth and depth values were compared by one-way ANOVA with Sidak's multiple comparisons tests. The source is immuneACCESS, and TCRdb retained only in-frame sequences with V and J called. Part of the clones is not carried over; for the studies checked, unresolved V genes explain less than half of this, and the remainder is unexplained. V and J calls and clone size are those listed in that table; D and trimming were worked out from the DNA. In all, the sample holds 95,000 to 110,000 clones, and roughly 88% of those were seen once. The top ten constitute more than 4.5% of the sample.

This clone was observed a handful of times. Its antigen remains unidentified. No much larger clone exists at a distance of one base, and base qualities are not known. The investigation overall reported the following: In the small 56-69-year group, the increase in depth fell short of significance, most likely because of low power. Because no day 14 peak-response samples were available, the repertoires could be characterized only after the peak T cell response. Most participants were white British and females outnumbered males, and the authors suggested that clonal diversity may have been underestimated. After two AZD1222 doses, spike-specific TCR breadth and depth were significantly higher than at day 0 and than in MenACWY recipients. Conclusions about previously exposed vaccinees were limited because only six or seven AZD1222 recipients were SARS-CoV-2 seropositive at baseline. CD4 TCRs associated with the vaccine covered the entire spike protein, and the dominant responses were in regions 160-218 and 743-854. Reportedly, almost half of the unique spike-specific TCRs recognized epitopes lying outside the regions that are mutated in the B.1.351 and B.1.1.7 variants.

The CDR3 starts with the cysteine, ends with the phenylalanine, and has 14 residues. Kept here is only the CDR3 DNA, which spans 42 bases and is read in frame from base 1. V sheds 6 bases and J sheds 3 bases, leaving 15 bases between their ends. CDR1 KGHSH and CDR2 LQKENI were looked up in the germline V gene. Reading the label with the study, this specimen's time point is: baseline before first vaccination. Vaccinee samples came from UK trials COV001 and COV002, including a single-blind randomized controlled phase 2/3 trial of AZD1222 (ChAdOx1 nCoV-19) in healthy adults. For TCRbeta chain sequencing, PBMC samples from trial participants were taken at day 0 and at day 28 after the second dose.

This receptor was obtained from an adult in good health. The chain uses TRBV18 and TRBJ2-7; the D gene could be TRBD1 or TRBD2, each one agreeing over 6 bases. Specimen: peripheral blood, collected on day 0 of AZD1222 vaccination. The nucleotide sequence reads TGTGCCAGCTCCAACAAAGGAGGGGGCTACGAGCAGTACTTC. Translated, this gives CASSNKGGGYEQYF. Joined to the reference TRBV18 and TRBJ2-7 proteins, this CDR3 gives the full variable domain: NAGVMQNPRHLVRRRGQEARLRCSPMKGHSHVYWYRQLPEEGLKFMVYLQKENIIDESGMPKERFSAEFPKEGPSILRIQQVVRGDSAAYFCASSNKGGGYEQYFGPGTRLTVT.